Below, one T cell receptor beta chain is given with its context. This clone is judged large (0.1 to 1%). It lacks a known antigen. Per-nucleotide qualities are absent, and no much larger clonotype sits a single base away. The entry originates in a study of T cell clonotyping in hematopoietic cell transplantation (dated by TCRdb to the early 2020s). In terms of the full investigation: The study collected 130 to 150 blood samples from 30 to 40 consecutive transplant recipients and their related donors. Recruitment of patients was conducted between late 2015 and January 2017, and follow-up was continued until September 2020 or death. Results and caveats for the whole study, not just this receptor: Sample size was limited, and cells were not sorted, so CD4 and CD8 repertoire contributions could not be separated. After transplant, TCR diversity in recipients dropped, and pathologically expanded clonotypes increased progressively from day 30 to day 180. Recipient repertoires showed only a small fraction of overlap with donor repertoires, and over 95% appeared de novo at the given depth. Broader TCR repertoire diversity after transplant was predicted by Inverse Simpson Index values from donors and from recipients before transplant.

TCR beta CDR3 regions were amplified from genomic DNA with the immunoSEQ assay, a bias-controlled multiplex PCR using V- and J-specific primers. A second PCR step added a proprietary barcode and Illumina adapter sequences to the CDR3 amplicons. An Illumina MiSeq instrument was used to sequence the CDR3 libraries. The published analysis was carried out like this. Export and quality control were performed with immunoSEQ Analyzer 3.0, and downstream analyses were performed with R Bioconductor and Immunarch. Only productive rearrangements in the normalized downsampled data set were used to calculate repertoire metrics. In the normalized cohort, a clonotype counted as pathologically expanded if the clonotype was larger than 5 templates. The Inverse Simpson Index was used to measure repertoire diversity. To capture all clonotypes, CMV-specificity analyses were performed on the non-normalized data set. TCRdb's version of the immuneACCESS table is confined to in-frame rearrangements and falls short of the full clone set. An unresolved V gene accounts for under half of the shortfall where checked; the remainder is of unknown origin. Clone size and the V and J calls come from that table; the DNA yielded D and trimming. The sample data list about 5,700 clones, and approximately 25% of these were observed just once. The top ten constitute approximately 14% of the sample.

Reading the germline V gene gives CDR1 SGHDT and CDR2 YYEEEE. V and J are truncated by 4 bases and 8 bases respectively, leaving an intervening sequence of 9 bases. The CDR3 holds 12 amino acids from the cysteine to the phenylalanine. Kept here is only the CDR3 DNA, which spans 36 bases and is read in frame from base 1. The meaning of the sample's time point label: 180 days after allo-HCT. Blood samples were obtained from recipients approximately 28 days before transplant and at days 30, 100 and 180 after transplant. Nuclei Lysis Solution was used to extract genomic DNA from fresh or cryopreserved unfractionated peripheral blood mononuclear cells.

The sample in question was peripheral blood mononuclear cells, obtained 180 days after allogeneic stem cell transplant. The chain links TRBV5-6 with TRBJ1-4, with the D gene uncertain. The origin of this receptor is a male patient aged 40-50 years who had an allogeneic stem cell transplant from an unrelated donor, so the T cells may come from the graft donor. Some clones in this sample may be carry-over from other donors' samples. At the DNA level, the sequence is TGTGCCAGCAGCCGCGTGGGGGAAAAACTGTTTTTT. Its translation reads: CASSRVGEKLFF.